The present TCR beta chain was sequenced within a study of T cell responses to AZD1222 COVID-19 vaccine. Sequencing used immunoSEQ multiplex PCR; TCRdb keeps in-frame clones, though not all of them. The sample has approximately 45,000 clones, over 85% seen once; the top ten hold 0.95% to 1.3%. Between the trimmed V and J ends, which lost 4 bases and 5 bases, there was a span of 6 bases. Germline CDR1 is SGHDT and CDR2 is YYEEEE. This CDR3 region has 12 residues. Sequenced here: peripheral blood, sampled 28 days after the second AZD1222 dose. The chain links TRBV5-6 to TRBJ2-2; a weak D match, TRBD2 (6 bases). The receptor was derived from an adult who received the AZD1222 COVID-19 vaccine. The CDR3 region is CASSRGTGELFF. The DNA of the CDR3 is TGTGCCAGCAGCCGGGGGACCGGGGAGCTGTTTTTT.